This passage covers 3 T cell receptor beta chains from one sample sequenced in a study of OX40 agonist ivuxolimab in advanced cancers. Library prep was done by the immunoSEQ multiplex PCR assay. Imported from immuneACCESS, the table was reduced by TCRdb to in-frame sequences with V and J called. These copies leave out some clones; in studies compared against another copy, an unresolved V gene accounts for under half, and the cause of the remainder is not known. This sample is represented by 45,000 to 50,000 clones; more than 70% of them were singletons. 12% of the sample is taken by the ten largest. This material consisted of CD4+ or CD8+ T cells sorted from blood, taken in a trial of the OX40 agonist ivuxolimab. All receptors come from an adult with an advanced solid tumor such as melanoma, head and neck, liver or kidney cancer.

The chain employs TRBV9 and TRBJ1-1; possible D gene TRBD1, 6 bases. The V gene lost 4 bases and the J gene lost 0 bases, with 10 bases spanning the gap. The CDR3 runs to 14 residues. Per germline, CDR1 SGDLS and CDR2 YYNGEE. CDR3 sequence (DNA): TGTGCCAGCAGCTCCCAGGGGTTGAACACTGAAGCTTTCTTT. It yields the protein CASSSQGLNTEAFF.

This sequence joins TRBV6-5 and TRBJ1-2; D gene uncertain. Trimming cost V 4 bases and J 3 bases, with 9 bases left between them. Germline V gene lookup returns CDR1 MNHEY and CDR2 SVGAGI. CDR3 length: 13 amino acids. CDR3 coding DNA: TGTGCCAGCAGTTGGGAAGGGTACTATGGCTACACCTTC. It specifies CASSWEGYYGYTF.

The V gene is TRBV6-5, the J gene TRBJ2-5; a possible D gene is TRBD1 (7 bases). Trimming shortened V by 0 bases and J by 10 bases, and 21 bases separated the two germline ends. In germline, CDR1 is MNHEY, CDR2 SVGAGI. The CDR3 totals 16 residues. The CDR3 DNA is TGTGCCAGCAGTTACTCGAGCCCGGGACCTCAGGGGGGCCAGTACTTC. Amino acids: CASSYSSPGPQGGQYF.